The sequence of this TCR beta chain was determined in a study of T cell responses to AZD1222 COVID-19 vaccine. Broader study findings: Unmutated variant regions are reportedly targeted by nearly half of spike-specific TCRs. CD4 TCRs covered the whole spike, strongest at regions 160-218 and 743-854.

Method: immunoSEQ multiplex PCR; TCRdb's copy keeps in-frame clones and lacks some. The sample shows approximately 140,000 clones, over 85% of them seen only once. Germline V gene lookup returns CDR1 MDHEN and CDR2 SYDVKM. CDR3 length: 16 amino acids. V shed 5 bases and J shed 0 bases, with 14 bases lying between them. About this clone itself: No antigen is known for it.

The chain employs TRBV28 and TRBJ2-1; D is possibly TRBD1 or TRBD2 (6 bases each). This clonotype was obtained from an adult in good health. Sequenced material: peripheral blood, taken on day 0 of MenACWY control vaccination. The DNA for the CDR3 is TGTGCCAGCAGTCCGGGGGCTCAATCCTCCTACAATGAGCAGTTCTTC. Translated: CASSPGAQSSYNEQFF.